What follows describes a single T cell receptor (beta chain). This record comes from a study of control samples from healthy donors and cancer patients. TCRdb's table, derived via immunoSEQ multiplex PCR, lists solely in-frame clones and lacks some. Among 130,000 or so clones listed, roughly 91% were seen once. The ends were cut back, 1 base at V and 0 bases at J, with 7 bases in the middle. The CDR3 sequence is 15 residues long. Germline V gene lookup returns CDR1 SGHDN and CDR2 FVKESK. Input material: PBMCs. The chain combines TRBV14 with TRBJ2-1, with unresolved D. The origin of this receptor is a man aged 45-60 years with head and neck cancer. The CDR3 is CASSQGYSSYNEQFF. The CDR3 DNA reads as TGTGCCAGCAGCCAAGGATATAGCTCCTACAATGAGCAGTTCTTC.